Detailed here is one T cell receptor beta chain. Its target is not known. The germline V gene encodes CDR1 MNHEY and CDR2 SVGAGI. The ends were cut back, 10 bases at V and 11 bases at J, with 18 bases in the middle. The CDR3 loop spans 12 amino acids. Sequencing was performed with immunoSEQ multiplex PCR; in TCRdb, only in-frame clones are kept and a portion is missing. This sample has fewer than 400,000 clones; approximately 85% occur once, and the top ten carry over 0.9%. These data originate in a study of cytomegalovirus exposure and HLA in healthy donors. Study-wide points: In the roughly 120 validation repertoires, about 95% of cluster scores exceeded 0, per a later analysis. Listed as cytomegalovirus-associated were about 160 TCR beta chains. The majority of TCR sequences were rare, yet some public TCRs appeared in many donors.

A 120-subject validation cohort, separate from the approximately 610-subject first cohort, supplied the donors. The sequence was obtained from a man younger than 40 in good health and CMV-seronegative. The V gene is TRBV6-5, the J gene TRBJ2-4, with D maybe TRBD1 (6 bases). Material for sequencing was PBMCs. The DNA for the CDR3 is TGTGCCACCTCCCAGGGGCAGGGCGTTCAGTACTTC. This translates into CATSQGQGVQYF.